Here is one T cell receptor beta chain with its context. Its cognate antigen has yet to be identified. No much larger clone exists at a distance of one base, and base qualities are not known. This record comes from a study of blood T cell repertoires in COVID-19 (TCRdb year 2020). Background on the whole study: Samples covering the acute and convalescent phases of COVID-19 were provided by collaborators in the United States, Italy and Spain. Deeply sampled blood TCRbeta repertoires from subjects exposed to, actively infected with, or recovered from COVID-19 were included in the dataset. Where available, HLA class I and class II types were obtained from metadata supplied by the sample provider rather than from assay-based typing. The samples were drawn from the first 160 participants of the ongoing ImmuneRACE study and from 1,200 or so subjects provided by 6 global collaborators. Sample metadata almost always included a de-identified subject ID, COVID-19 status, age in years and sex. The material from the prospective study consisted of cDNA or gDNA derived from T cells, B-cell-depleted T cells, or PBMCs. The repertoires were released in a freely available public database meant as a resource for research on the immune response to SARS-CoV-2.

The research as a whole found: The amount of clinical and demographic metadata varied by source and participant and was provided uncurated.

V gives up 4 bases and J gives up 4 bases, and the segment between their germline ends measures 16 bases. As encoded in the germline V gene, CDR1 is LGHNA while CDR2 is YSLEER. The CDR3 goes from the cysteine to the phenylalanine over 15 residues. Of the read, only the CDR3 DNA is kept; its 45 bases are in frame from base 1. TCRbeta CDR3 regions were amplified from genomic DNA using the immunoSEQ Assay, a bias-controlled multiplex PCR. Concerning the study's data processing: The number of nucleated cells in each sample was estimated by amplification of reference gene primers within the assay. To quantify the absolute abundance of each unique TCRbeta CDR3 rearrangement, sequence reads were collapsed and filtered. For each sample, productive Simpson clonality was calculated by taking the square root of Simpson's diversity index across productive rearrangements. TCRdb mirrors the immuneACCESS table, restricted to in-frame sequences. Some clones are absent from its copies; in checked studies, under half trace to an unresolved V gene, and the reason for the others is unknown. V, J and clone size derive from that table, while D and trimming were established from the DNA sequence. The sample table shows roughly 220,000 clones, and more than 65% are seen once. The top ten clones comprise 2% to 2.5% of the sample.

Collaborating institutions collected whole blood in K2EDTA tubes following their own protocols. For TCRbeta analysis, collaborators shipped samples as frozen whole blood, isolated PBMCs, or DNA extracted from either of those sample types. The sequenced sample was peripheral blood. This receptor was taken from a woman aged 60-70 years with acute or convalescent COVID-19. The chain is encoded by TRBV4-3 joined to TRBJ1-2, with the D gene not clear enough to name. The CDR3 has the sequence CASSLQAVLGYGYTF. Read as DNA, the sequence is TGCGCCAGCAGCCTACAAGCGGTTCTGGGCTATGGCTACACCTTC.